The 9 T cell receptor beta chains in this list originate from one sample, sequenced in a study of T cell repertoires in cytomegalovirus infection. Antigen specificity for these receptors is unknown. TCRdb recomputed calls from the reads with MiXCR, one row per CDR3 protein. There are about a million distinct CDR3 sequences in the sample; 25% to 40% occur only once, and roughly 12% lies in the top ten. Here the sequenced sample was cultured CD8+ T cells from PBMCs, taken from culture after CMV antigen stimulation. The source is a human donor in good health (CMV status not recorded). Some clones in this sample may be carry-over from other donors' samples.

This clonotype was picked up one time. The rearrangement links TRBV4-1 to TRBJ2-1; D not resolved. The CDR3 contains 17 residues. CDR1 MGHRA and CDR2 YSYEKL come from the germline V gene. The ends were cut back, 0 bases at V and 0 bases at J, with 12 bases in the middle. CDR3 in DNA: TGCGCCAGCAGCCAAGACGCTTTTGGAAGCTCCTACAATGAGCAGTTCTTC. It encodes CASSQDAFGSSYNEQFF.

This clonotype was found many times. The genes are TRBV12-3 or TRBV12-4 and TRBJ1-2; D perhaps matches TRBD1 (6 bases). The CDR3 totals 14 residues. The V end was cut by 5 bases, the J end by 2 bases, with 12 bases between. CDR3 bases: TGTGCCAGCAGTGAAGTAGGGGGGAACTATGGCTACACCTTC. Translated, it gives CASSEVGGNYGYTF.

This chain connects TRBV5-5 to TRBJ1-2; D unresolved. This CDR3 is built from 15 residues. V was pared by 0 bases and J by 6 bases, with 15 bases between. CDR1 SGHKS and CDR2 YYEKEE come from the germline V gene (reference sequence). Here the CDR3 DNA reads TGTGCCAGCAGCTTGGGTTTCGCCTCTCTAGATGGCTACACCTTC. Amino acids: CASSLGFASLDGYTF.

The chain recombines TRBV5-6 with TRBJ2-1, with D perhaps TRBD1 or TRBD2 (6 bases each). CDR1 is SGHDT and CDR2 is YYEEEE in the germline V gene. The CDR3 has 11 amino acids. Trimming took 0 bases from V and 15 from J, leaving 10 bases between them. The CDR3 sequence is CASSLGPGAFF. DNA for the CDR3: TGTGCCAGCAGCTTGGGGCCGGGGGCGTTCTTC.

This clonotype has a count of ten or more. The V gene is TRBV7-8, the J gene TRBJ2-7, with D unclear. Germline CDR1 is SGHVS and CDR2 is FQNEAQ. CDR3 size: 11 residues. Trimming left V 7 bases short and J 6 bases short, with 10 bases between. The CDR3 nucleotides are TGTGCCAGCACCCCCTCATCCGAGCAGTACTTC. Protein: CASTPSSEQYF.

This clonotype was found once. V and J are TRBV6-1 and TRBJ2-1, with D possibly matching TRBD1 (6 bases). The CDR3 runs to 15 residues. Trimming removed 0 bases from V and 1 base from J, with 7 bases in between. The germline V gene has CDR1 MNHNS and CDR2 SASEGT. The CDR3 DNA sequence: TGTGCCAGCAGTGAAGCCCAGGGGTCCTACAATGAGCAGTTCTTC. It is translated as CASSEAQGSYNEQFF.

This clonotype appeared a few times. V and J are TRBV24-1 and TRBJ2-5; D tentatively reads TRBD1 or TRBD2 (5 bases each). Germline V gene sequence: CDR1 KGHDR, CDR2 SFDVKD. The CDR3 sequence is 14 residues long. Trimming took off 5 bases at V and 4 bases at J, with 13 bases between the two ends. CDR3 sequence (DNA): TGTGCCACCAGTGCCCAGGGAGTTGGAGAGACCCAGTACTTC. Residues: CATSAQGVGETQYF.

At least ten counts were recorded for this clonotype. The rearrangement links TRBV7-6 to TRBJ2-2; D may be TRBD2 (7 bases). Germline loops: CDR1 SGHVS, CDR2 FNYEAQ. Trimming stripped 5 bases from V and 3 bases from J, with 22 bases between. This CDR3 contains 18 residues. The CDR3 DNA sequence: TGTGCCAGCAGCCGCAAGGGGCGGGTCGGGGGGCACACCGGGGAGCTGTTTTTT. Its protein product is CASSRKGRVGGHTGELFF.

The chain couples TRBV6-5 to TRBJ1-1; D is undetermined. The CDR3 length is 13 residues. V shed 4 bases and J shed 6 bases, with 12 bases lying between them. In germline, CDR1 is MNHEY, CDR2 SVGAGI. Written as DNA, the CDR3 is TGTGCCAGCAGTTTACACCTATATGCTGAAGCTTTCTTT. Encoded protein: CASSLHLYAEAFF.